Listed below are T cell receptor beta chains from one sample, sequenced in a study of blood T cell repertoires in COVID-19. Profiled with immunoSEQ multiplex PCR; TCRdb holds only in-frame clones, not every one. Of 190,000 or so clones in the sample, over 80% were seen once. The specimen sequenced was peripheral blood. Source of these receptors: a man aged 55 to 69 with COVID-19, enrolled during active disease. The conserved cysteine and the conserved F or W are not part of the CDR3 here. The order of the fields is J gene, V gene, clone size, CDR3 protein. The size field is filled for only some rows; it gives once, few, many or a size class.

TRBJ1-5 TRBV27 . ASSLSRARGYRQPQH
TRBJ1-1 TRBV9 . ASSTGTGLNTEAF
TRBJ1-6 TRBV28 . ASLSGYSYNSPLH
TRBJ2-1 TRBV19 . ASSMGLAYNEQF
TRBJ2-7 TRBV7-2 . ASSSSWGTSGRAAYEQY
TRBJ2-7 TRBV24-1 . ATSDSGLSSYEQY
TRBJ2-1 TRBV27 . ASSFPGGWHNEQF
TRBJ1-1 TRBV27 . ASSLRSITEAF
TRBJ2-5 TRBV18 once ASSPRTGTGETQY
TRBJ2-5 TRBV5-4 . ASRADRGGRETQY
TRBJ1-3 TRBV5-4 . ASSLKQGPGNTIY
TRBJ1-5 TRBV2 . ASRRQGAGQPQH
TRBJ2-5 TRBV5-1 . ASSWTAQETQY
TRBJ2-5 TRBV7-3 . ASSPGGAQY
TRBJ2-4 TRBV11-2 . ASSLVVQGRNIQY
TRBJ2-7 TRBV29-1 . SASTGRDEQY
TRBJ1-6 TRBV28 . ASSVTGQGNSPLH
TRBJ2-1 TRBV15 . ATSRLPMGSPYPEQF
TRBJ2-7 TRBV18 . ASSPRDRTYEQY
TRBJ1-4 TRBV2 . ASSDLRKLF
TRBJ1-3 TRBV19 . ASCPTGRASSGNTIY
TRBJ1-1 TRBV6-5 . ASDPDRGITEAF
TRBJ2-3 TRBV5-1 . ASSWTGGGTDTQY
TRBJ2-5 TRBV7-9 . ASSFRTGFETQY
TRBJ1-6 TRBV30 . AWTGQYHSPLH
TRBJ1-3 TRBV5-1 . ASTSVGGNTIY
TRBJ1-1 TRBV19 once ASSIWGGEAF
TRBJ1-6 TRBV5-6 . ASSLRGSPLH
TRBJ1-2 TRBV5-5 . ASSWGGRPNYGYT
TRBJ2-5 TRBV3-1/TRBV3-2 . ASSLRAGAKETQY
TRBJ1-4 TRBV19 once ASKPGQGIEKLF
TRBJ2-5 TRBV14 few ASSQRETQY
TRBJ1-4 TRBV11-2 . ASSSSWRAREKLF
TRBJ1-2 TRBV11-2 . ASSSPGDRGISYT
TRBJ1-4 TRBV27 . ASSSARGGGEKLF
TRBJ1-5 TRBV15 few ATSRDLAQPQH
TRBJ2-5 TRBV18 . ASSPPGLETQY
TRBJ2-4 TRBV3-1/TRBV3-2 . ASSQALAPNIQY
TRBJ1-2 TRBV9 . ASTTGGGVRDYGYT
TRBJ2-1 TRBV9 . ASSVAMGPISGSSYNEQF